This T cell receptor beta chain was recovered during a study of blood T cell repertoires in COVID-19. In the authors' workflow: It was from reference gene primer amplification that nucleated cell counts were estimated. TCRdb's table, derived via immunoSEQ multiplex PCR, lists solely in-frame clones and lacks some. Clone size and the V and J calls come from that table; the DNA yielded D and trimming. The sample contains 410,000 or so clones, 80% to 90% of which appear only once. Trimming pared 8 bases from V and 10 bases from J, leaving 15 bases between. Germline V CDR1 and CDR2: KGHSH, LQKENI. The CDR3 has 13 residues.

The sequence was obtained from a woman aged 25 to 39 with active or convalescent COVID-19. The V and J genes are TRBV18 and TRBJ1-6; D is uncertain. Source material: peripheral blood. CDR3 loop: CASGLEIRSPLHF. The DNA of the CDR3 is TGTGCCAGCGGACTGGAGATCCGCTCACCCCTCCACTTT.